These 9 T cell receptor beta chains originate from one sample sequenced in a study of T cell repertoires in cytomegalovirus infection (dated by TCRdb to about 2019). The sequencing machine was an Illumina HiSeq 1500. TCRdb trimmed the raw reads at Q25, called clones with MiXCR and kept productive beta chains. Rows merge per CDR3 protein into single entries with the most common DNA and genes. The table for this sample lists around 490,000 distinct CDR3 sequences; 26% of them were counted only once. The ten largest clones capture roughly an eighth of the sample. The sequencing input was PBMCs. These receptors originate from a human donor in good health (CMV status not recorded). Some clones in this sample may be carry-over from other donors' samples.

This clonotype was seen more than once but under ten times. The gene calls are TRBV28 and TRBJ1-2; 7 nucleotides align to TRBD1. Germline assignment: CDR1 MDHEN and CDR2 SYDVKM. The CDR3 is made up of 12 amino acids. With V trimmed by 11 bases and J by 5 bases, 8 bases remained unmatched. The CDR3: CAVTGDRYGYTF. CDR3 DNA sequence: TGTGCCGTAACAGGGGATAGATATGGCTACACCTTC.

This clonotype was seen only a few times. The chain combines TRBV19 with TRBJ2-4; TRBD2 might be the D (5 bases). Germline CDR1 and CDR2: LNHDA and SQIVND (reference sequence). This CDR3 has 15 amino acids. V was shortened by 5 bases and J by 2 bases, with 13 bases between the two germline ends. The CDR3 spells CASSSTRGPKNIQYF. CDR3 in DNA: TGTGCCAGTAGTTCCACCCGAGGGCCCAAAAACATTCAGTACTTC.

V is TRBV29-1 and J is TRBJ1-2; unclear D gene. Looked up from germline, CDR1 is SQVTM and CDR2 is ANQGSEA. The V end was cut by 3 bases, the J end by 6 bases, with 5 bases between. The CDR3 extends over 10 amino acids. The CDR3 reads CSVDGNGYTF. The CDR3 DNA reads as TGCAGCGTTGATGGGAATGGCTACACCTTC.

This chain connects TRBV5-1 to TRBJ2-2; 9 bases are shared with TRBD1. Germline CDR1 SGHRS, CDR2 YFSETQ. Unmatched junction bases numbered 9, after V lost 6 bases and J lost 12 bases. The CDR3 consists of 13 residues. For the CDR3, the DNA is TGCGCCAGCACTACTCCAGGGACAGGGAAGCTGTTTTTT. It translates to CASTTPGTGKLFF.

The chain employs TRBV7-2 and TRBJ2-7; perhaps TRBD2 as D (6 bases). CDR1 is SGHTA, CDR2 FQGNSA, per germline. CDR3 length: 14 residues. The V end lost 1 base, the J end lost 7 bases, and 14 bases lay between the germline ends. CDR3 nucleotide sequence: TGTGCCAGCAGCTTAGTGGCGGGGTCGGGGGAGCAGTACGTC. Translation gives CASSLVAGSGEQYV.

CDR3 bases: TGTGCCAGCAGTCTACCCGATTGGTACCAAGAGACCCAGTACTTC. Amino acids: CASSLPDWYQETQYF. This chain joins TRBV25-1 and TRBJ2-5; no firm D call. Germline-derived CDR1 and CDR2 are MGHDK and SYGVNS. Trimming pared 5 bases from V and 0 bases from J, leaving 13 bases between. This CDR3 comprises 15 residues.

This clonotype was detected once. This chain uses TRBV10-3 with TRBJ1-5; D gene uncertain. V lost 1 base and J lost 0, with 10 bases in between. The CDR3 has 16 residues. Germline-derived CDR1 and CDR2 are ENHRY and SYGVKD. CDR3 coding DNA: TGTGCCATCAGTGAGTATCCCGATTATAGCAATCAGCCCCAGCATTTT. It yields the protein CAISEYPDYSNQPQHF.

The V call is TRBV6-2 or TRBV6-3, the J call TRBJ2-7, with 9 bases that match TRBD2. After removal of 2 bases from V and 5 bases from J, the junction contained 16 bases not matched to a gene. This CDR3 spans 18 amino acids. Germline loops: CDR1 MNHEY, CDR2 SVGEGT. The CDR3 protein is CASSYSKITNSGSNEQYF. The CDR3 DNA is TGTGCCAGCAGTTACAGCAAGATCACAAATAGCGGGAGTAACGAGCAGTACTTC.

The chain joins TRBV19 to TRBJ1-5; D is undetermined. V dropped 2 bases and J dropped 5 bases, with 7 bases sitting between them. The CDR3 length is 13 residues. The germline V gene encodes CDR1 LNHDA and CDR2 SQIVND (reference sequence). DNA for the CDR3: TGTGCCAGTAGTATACGGGGATATCAGCCCCAGCATTTT. Residues: CASSIRGYQPQHF.